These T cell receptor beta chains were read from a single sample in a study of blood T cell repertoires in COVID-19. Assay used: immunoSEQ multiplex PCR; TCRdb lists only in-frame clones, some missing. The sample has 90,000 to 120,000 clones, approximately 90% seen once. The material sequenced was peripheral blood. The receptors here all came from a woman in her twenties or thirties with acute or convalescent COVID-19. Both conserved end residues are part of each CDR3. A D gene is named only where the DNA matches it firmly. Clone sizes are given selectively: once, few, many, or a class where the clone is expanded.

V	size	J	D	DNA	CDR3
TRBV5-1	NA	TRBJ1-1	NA	TGCGCCAGCAGCTCACTGAGGACAGTCGCTAAGAACACTGAAGCTTTCTTT	CASSSLRTVAKNTEAFF
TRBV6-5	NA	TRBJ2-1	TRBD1	TGTGCCAGCAGTTACGCGGACAGGGGTAATGAGCAGTTCTTC	CASSYADRGNEQFF
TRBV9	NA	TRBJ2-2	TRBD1	TGTGCCAGCAGCTCAGGACAGGGGGCACGTTCCGGCGGGGAGCTGTTTTTT	CASSSGQGARSGGELFF
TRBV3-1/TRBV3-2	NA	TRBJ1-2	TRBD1	TGTGCCAGCAGCCTCCAAGTTGGGACAGGGCGCTATGGCTACACCTTC	CASSLQVGTGRYGYTF
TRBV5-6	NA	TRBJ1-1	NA	TGTGCCAGCAGCTTGGAGTGGGAGGCTTTCTTT	CASSLEWEAFF
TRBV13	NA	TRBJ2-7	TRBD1	TGTGCCAGCAGCTTAGGCAACAGGGGCGGGTACGAGCAGTACTTC	CASSLGNRGGYEQYF
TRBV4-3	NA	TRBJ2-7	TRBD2	TGCGCCAGCAGCCAAGATACCCGGGTAGCGGGGACCCCATACGAGCAGTACTTC	CASSQDTRVAGTPYEQYF
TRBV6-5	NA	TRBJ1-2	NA	TGTGCCAGCAACCGGCGGGGCAGAGGCTACACCTTC	CASNRRGRGYTF
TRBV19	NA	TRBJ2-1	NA	TGTGCCAGTAGTATCCAGGGCGGCTCCTACAATGAGCAGTTCTTC	CASSIQGGSYNEQFF
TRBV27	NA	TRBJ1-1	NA	TGTGCCAGCAGTTTAACAGGATTCATGAACACTGAAGCTTTCTTT	CASSLTGFMNTEAFF
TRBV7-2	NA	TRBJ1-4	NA	TGTGCCAGCAGCTTAAGAGGTAGCGGGACTAATGAAAAACTGTTTTTT	CASSLRGSGTNEKLFF
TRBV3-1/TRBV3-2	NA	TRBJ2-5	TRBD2	TGTGCCAGCAGCCAGACTAGCGGGGGGGAGACCCAGTACTTC	CASSQTSGGETQYF
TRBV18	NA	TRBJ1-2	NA	TGTGCCAGCTCACCACCCCAGGGTCAGTACGGCTACACCTTC	CASSPPQGQYGYTF
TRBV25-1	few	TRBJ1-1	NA	TGTGCCAGCAGTGAATATAACGGGGGAAGGGCTTTCTTT	CASSEYNGGRAFF
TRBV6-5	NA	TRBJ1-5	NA	TGTGCCAGCAGCCCGTGGGCTAATCAGCCCCAGCATTTT	CASSPWANQPQHF
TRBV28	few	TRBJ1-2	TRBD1	TGTGCCAGCAGTTCCAACAGGGGGGCAACGGATCACTATGGCTACACCTTC	CASSSNRGATDHYGYTF
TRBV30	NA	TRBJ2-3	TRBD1	TGTGCCTGGAGAATTAAGGGAGGACAGGGGTTTGTAGATACGCAGTATTTT	CAWRIKGGQGFVDTQYF
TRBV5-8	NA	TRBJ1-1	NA	TGTGCCAGCAGCCCGAACCTAATGAACACTGAAGCTTTCTTT	CASSPNLMNTEAFF
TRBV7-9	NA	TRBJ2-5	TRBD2	TGTGCCAGCAGCTCACTCGCGGGAGATTGGACCCAGTACTTC	CASSSLAGDWTQYF
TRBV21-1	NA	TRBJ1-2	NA	TGTGCCAGCAGCCTACTAGGAAAGGGAAACTATGGCTACACCTTC	CASSLLGKGNYGYTF
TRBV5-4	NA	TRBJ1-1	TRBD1	TGTGCCAGCAGCCCGGGGACAGGGGATAGGACTGAAGCTTTCTTT	CASSPGTGDRTEAFF
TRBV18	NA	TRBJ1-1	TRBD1	TGTGCCAGCTCAACTCCGGGACAGACCACTGAAGCTTTCTTT	CASSTPGQTTEAFF
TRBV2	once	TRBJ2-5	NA	TGTGCCAGCAGTGAACTGGACACTCTAGAGACCCAGTACTTC	CASSELDTLETQYF
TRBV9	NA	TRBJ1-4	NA	TGTGCCAGCAGTTCCCCGGGTTGGAAGAGTCTGTTTTTT	CASSSPGWKSLFF
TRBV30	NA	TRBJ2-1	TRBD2	TGTGCCTGGAGTGAAGTAGCGGGGGGCAATGAGCAGTTCTTC	CAWSEVAGGNEQFF
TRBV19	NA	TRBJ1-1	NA	TGTGCCAGTAGCACACTAGGGGGTTGGACTGAAGCTTTCTTT	CASSTLGGWTEAFF
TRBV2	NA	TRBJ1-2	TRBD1	TGTGCCAGCAGCGCCTCCCCATTGGGACAGGCTTCAAGTGGCTACACCTTC	CASSASPLGQASSGYTF
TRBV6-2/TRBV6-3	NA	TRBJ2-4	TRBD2	TGTGCCAGCAGTACCCCTAGCGGGGGACCCCGAAACATTCAGTACTTC	CASSTPSGGPRNIQYF
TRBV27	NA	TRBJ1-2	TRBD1	TGTGCCAGCAGAGAACTAGGACAGGGCACCTATGGCTACACCTTC	CASRELGQGTYGYTF
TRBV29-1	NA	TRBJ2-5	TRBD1	TGCAGCGTCGAGTGGACAGGCGGCGAGACCCAGTACTTC	CSVEWTGGETQYF
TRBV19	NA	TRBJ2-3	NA	TGTGCCAGTAGTTTGCGGAGGTCAGATACGCAGTATTTT	CASSLRRSDTQYF
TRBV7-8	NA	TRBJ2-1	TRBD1	TGTGCCAGCAGCTTAGCGCCGGGACAGACCCCTCAAGAGCAGTTCTTC	CASSLAPGQTPQEQFF
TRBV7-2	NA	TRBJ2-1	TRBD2	TGTGCCAGCAGCCGCGGGAGCGGGGGGGCTAGAAATGAGCAGTTCTTC	CASSRGSGGARNEQFF
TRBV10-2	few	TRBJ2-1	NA	TGCGCCAGCAGCCCTAGCCCGTCTAGCTCCTACAATGAGCAGTTCTTC	CASSPSPSSSYNEQFF
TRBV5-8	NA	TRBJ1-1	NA	TGTGCCAGCAGCACAGACCTCTACACTGAAGCTTTCTTT	CASSTDLYTEAFF
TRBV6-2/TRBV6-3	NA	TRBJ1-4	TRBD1	TGTGCCAGCAGTCCGGGACAGGGGGATGAAAAACTGTTTTTT	CASSPGQGDEKLFF
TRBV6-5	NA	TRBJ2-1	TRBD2	TGTGCCAGCAGTTACTCGACTAGCAGCGACAATGAGCAGTTCTTC	CASSYSTSSDNEQFF
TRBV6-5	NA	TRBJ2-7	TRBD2	TGTGCCAGCAGCAACGGACTAGCGGGACTCTACGAGCAGTACTTC	CASSNGLAGLYEQYF
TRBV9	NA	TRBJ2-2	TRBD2	TGTGCCAGCAGCGTAGGGACTAGCGCGAACACCGGGGAGCTGTTTTTT	CASSVGTSANTGELFF